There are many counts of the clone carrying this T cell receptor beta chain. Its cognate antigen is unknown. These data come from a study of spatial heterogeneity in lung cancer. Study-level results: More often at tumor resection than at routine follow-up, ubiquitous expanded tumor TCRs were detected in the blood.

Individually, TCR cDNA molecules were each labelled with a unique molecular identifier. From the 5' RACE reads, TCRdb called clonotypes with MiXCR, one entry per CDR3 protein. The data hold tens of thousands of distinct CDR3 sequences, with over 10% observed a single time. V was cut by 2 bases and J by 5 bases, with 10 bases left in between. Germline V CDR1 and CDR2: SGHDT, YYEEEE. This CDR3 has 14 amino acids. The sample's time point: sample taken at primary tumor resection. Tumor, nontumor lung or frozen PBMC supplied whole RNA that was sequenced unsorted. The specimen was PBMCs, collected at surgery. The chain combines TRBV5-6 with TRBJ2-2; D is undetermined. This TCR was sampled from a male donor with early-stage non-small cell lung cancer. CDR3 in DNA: TGTGCCAGCAGCTTCGACATAACGACCGGGGAGCTGTTTTTT. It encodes CASSFDITTGELFF.